The 29 T cell receptor beta chains below were found in one sample sequenced in a study of blood T cell repertoires in COVID-19 (dated by TCRdb to about 2020). The library was obtained by the immunoSEQ multiplex PCR assay. The source is immuneACCESS, and TCRdb retained only in-frame sequences with V and J called. Part of the clones is not carried over; for the studies checked, unresolved V genes explain less than half of this, and the remainder is unexplained. The table for this sample lists more than 250,000 clones; approximately 88% of them were counted only once. 5.5% to 7% of the sample lies in the top ten. The sequencing input was PBMCs or T cells enriched from blood (not recorded which). These receptors came from a woman in her thirties or forties who had recovered from COVID-19.

This chain joins TRBV19 and TRBJ2-1; weak D call: TRBD2 (5 bases). Germline V gene lookup returns CDR1 LNHDA and CDR2 SQIVND (reference sequence). The CDR3 is made up of 18 amino acids. V was shortened by 4 bases and J by 2 bases, with 21 bases between the two germline ends. CDR3 sequence: CASSRIIWRRGTYNEQFF. For the CDR3, the DNA is TGTGCCAGTAGTAGGATAATATGGCGACGGGGAACCTACAATGAGCAGTTCTTC.

V usage is TRBV5-4 and J usage is TRBJ2-5; TRBD1 agrees at 9 bases. From germline, CDR1 is SGHNT and CDR2 YYREEE (reference sequence). V dropped 6 bases and J dropped 3; count of bases not matched to a gene: 9. There are 15 residues in the CDR3. The CDR3 bases are TGTGCCAGCACTGAAGACAGGGGGGATGAAGAGACCCAGTACTTC. Protein: CASTEDRGDEETQYF.

The chain couples TRBV5-1 to TRBJ2-3; 11 bases line up with TRBD2. V lost 4 bases, J lost 4 bases, and 8 bases stayed unmatched. Germline V gene lookup returns CDR1 SGHRS and CDR2 YFSETQ. The CDR3 has 16 amino acids. The CDR3 sequence: CASSIELAGVADTQYF. The CDR3 DNA sequence: TGCGCCAGCAGCATAGAACTAGCGGGAGTGGCAGATACGCAGTATTTT. The full variable domain, with the rest looked up from reference TRBV5-1 and TRBJ2-3, is KAGVTQTPRYLIKTRGQQVTLSCSPISGHRSVSWYQQTPGQGLQFLFEYFSETQRNKGNFPGRFSGRQFSNSRSEMNVSTLELGDSALYLCASSIELAGVADTQYFGPGTRLTVL.

This chain connects TRBV5-6 to TRBJ2-1; 14 nucleotides agree with TRBD2. The CDR3 length is 16 residues. The V segment lost 4 bases and the J segment 12 bases; nucleotides outside the gene matches: 12. Germline loops: CDR1 SGHDT, CDR2 YYEEEE. The CDR3 here is CASSPPGLAGVDVQFF. The CDR3 coding sequence is TGTGCCAGCAGCCCTCCGGGACTAGCGGGAGTAGATGTGCAGTTCTTC.

The chain has TRBV7-9 and TRBJ2-2; 13 nucleotides agree with TRBD2. The CDR3 has 17 residues. With 5 bases clipped from V and 4 bases from J, the junction kept 7 bases outside the gene matches. CDR1 and CDR2 (germline): SEHNR, FQNEAQ (reference sequence). The CDR3 sequence is CASSPGLAGAGTGELFF. As DNA, the CDR3 is TGTGCCAGCAGCCCCGGACTAGCGGGAGCGGGCACCGGGGAGCTGTTTTTT.

V usage is TRBV4-3 and J usage is TRBJ2-3; 12 nucleotides agree with TRBD2. Germline V gene data show CDR1 as LGHNA and CDR2 as YSLEER. V shed 0 bases and J 1 base; nucleotides not matched to a gene: 11. The length of the CDR3 is 20 residues. CDR3 amino acids: CASSQDRGPLAGGRTDTQYF. The CDR3 DNA reads TGCGCCAGCAGCCAAGACCGGGGCCCACTAGCGGGAGGACGCACAGATACGCAGTATTTT.

The chain recombines TRBV7-9 with TRBJ1-2, with D maybe TRBD1 (6 bases). CDR3 size: 16 residues. Germline V CDR1 and CDR2: SEHNR, FQNEAQ (reference sequence). Trimming shortened V by 1 base and J by 7 bases, and 19 bases separated the two germline ends. CDR3: CASSLGRDKSFSGYTF. The CDR3, as DNA: TGTGCCAGCAGCTTAGGTCGGGACAAGTCTTTTTCTGGCTACACCTTC. The whole variable domain, filled in from reference TRBV7-9 and TRBJ1-2, reads DTGVSQNPRHKITKRGQNVTFRCDPISEHNRLYWYRQTLGQGPEFLTYFQNEAQLEKSRLLSDRFSAERPKGSFSTLEIQRTEQGDSAMYLCASSLGRDKSFSGYTFGSGTRLTVV.

The chain uses TRBV18 and TRBJ2-5; 8 bases fit TRBD2. In germline, CDR1 is KGHSH, CDR2 LQKENI. The CDR3 contains 16 residues. The V gene end was trimmed by 4 bases and the J gene end by 2 bases; junction bases not matched to a gene: 9. CDR3: CASSRTGTRAQETQYF. CDR3 nucleotide sequence: TGTGCCAGCTCACGAACCGGGACTAGAGCGCAAGAGACCCAGTACTTC. Together with reference TRBV18 and TRBJ2-5, the CDR3 gives the full variable domain: NAGVMQNPRHLVRRRGQEARLRCSPMKGHSHVYWYRQLPEEGLKFMVYLQKENIIDESGMPKERFSAEFPKEGPSILRIQQVVRGDSAAYFCASSRTGTRAQETQYFGPGTRLLVL.

The chain couples TRBV7-2 to TRBJ2-7; 9 bases fit TRBD2. The V gene's germline CDR1 is SGHTA and CDR2 FQGNSA. The junction had 7 bases not matched to a gene; V was cut back by 5 bases and J by 5 bases. The CDR3 is made up of 14 amino acids. This CDR3 reads CASSRAGGSNEQYF. CDR3 DNA sequence: TGTGCCAGCAGCAGGGCGGGAGGGTCGAACGAGCAGTACTTC.

V usage is TRBV12-5 and J usage is TRBJ2-5; no reliable D call. The germline V and J ends were trimmed by 2 bases and 4 bases, with 8 bases remaining between them. Per germline, CDR1 LGHNT and CDR2 FRNRAP. The CDR3 contains 13 residues. The chain's CDR3 is CASGLQDGETQYF. In nucleotides, the CDR3 is TGTGCTAGTGGTTTGCAGGATGGAGAGACCCAGTACTTC.

The chain joins TRBV6-2 or TRBV6-3 to TRBJ1-4; D is ambiguous. Trimming left V 2 bases short and J 8 bases short, with 15 bases between. CDR3 size: 15 residues. CDR1 MNHEY and CDR2 SVGEGT come from the germline V gene. The CDR3 bases are TGTGCCAGCAGTTACGCGGACCCCGGGGAGGAAAAACTGTTTTTT. This sequence encodes CASSYADPGEEKLFF.

The chain carries TRBV3-1 (or the pseudogene TRBV3-2) and TRBJ1-6, with D unresolved. Per germline, CDR1 LGHDT and CDR2 YNNKEL (reference sequence). This CDR3 has 12 amino acids. Deletions cut 6 bases from V and 10 bases from J, with 10 bases between. CDR3 region: CASRTAGSPLHF. The CDR3 DNA is TGTGCCAGCAGAACGGCAGGCTCACCCCTCCACTTT.

Only a few counts were recorded for this clone. This chain links TRBV27 with TRBJ1-6, with 7 bases identical to TRBD1. Germline V gene data show CDR1 as MNHEY and CDR2 as SMNVEV (reference sequence). The CDR3 length is 16 residues. V gave up 0 bases and J gave up 6 bases; unmatched junction bases: 5. The CDR3 sequence: CASSLSMGQLNSPLHF. CDR3 sequence (DNA): TGTGCCAGCAGTTTATCGATGGGACAGCTTAATTCACCCCTCCACTTT.

The rearrangement joins TRBV9 to TRBJ2-1, with D perhaps matching TRBD2 (5 bases). Trimming pared 2 bases from V and 0 bases from J, leaving 15 bases between. The germline gives CDR1 SGDLS, CDR2 YYNGEE. This CDR3 spans 17 amino acids. DNA of the CDR3: TGTGCCAGCAGCGTGGCAGCTCTTGGAGGCTCCTACAATGAGCAGTTCTTC. Translated, it gives CASSVAALGGSYNEQFF.

The chain is built from TRBV10-2 and TRBJ2-1, with a possible D match to TRBD2 (5 bases). The CDR3 has 16 residues. The germline gives CDR1 WSHSY, CDR2 SAAADI. Trimming took 6 bases from V and 3 from J, leaving 18 bases between them. The CDR3 nucleotides read TGCGCCAGCAGGGACTTAGCCCTCTATGTCTACAATGAGCAGTTCTTC. This translates into CASRDLALYVYNEQFF.

The V call is TRBV7-2, the J call TRBJ1-5; 7 bases agree with TRBD1. Trimming cost V 5 bases and J 7 bases; bases outside gene matches: 8. This CDR3 has 14 amino acids. The germline CDR1 and CDR2 sequences are SGHTA and FQGNSA. CDR3 in DNA: TGTGCCAGCAGCCCCGACAGGGTGGGGCAGCCCCAGCATTTT. Encoded protein: CASSPDRVGQPQHF.

The CDR3 loop is CATARDRSTGGHTF. The CDR3 region has the DNA TGTGCCACGGCCCGGGACAGGTCGACAGGGGGGCACACCTTC. V and J are TRBV6-5 and TRBJ1-2; 9 bases match TRBD1. The CDR3 is 14 residues long. V lost 10 bases to trimming and J lost 12 bases; unmatched junction nucleotides: 18. In germline, CDR1 is MNHEY, CDR2 SVGAGI.

The CDR3 protein is CASSVASGSSGETQYF. CDR3 DNA: TGTGCCAGCAGCGTAGCTAGCGGGAGTTCCGGGGAGACCCAGTACTTC. V usage is TRBV9 and J usage is TRBJ2-5, with 10 bases lining up with TRBD2. With V trimmed by 0 bases and J by 5 bases, 7 bases remained unmatched. The CDR3 runs 16 residues. CDR1 is SGDLS, CDR2 YYNGEE, per germline.

The chain carries TRBV7-2 and TRBJ2-7; TRBD1 agrees at 9 bases. Germline V gives CDR1 SGHTA, CDR2 FQGNSA. V gave up 2 bases and J gave up 4 bases; unmatched junction bases: 3. The CDR3 is 14 amino acids. DNA of the CDR3: TGTGCCAGCAGCTTACTACAGGGGGCTTACGAGCAGTACTTC. Encoded protein: CASSLLQGAYEQYF.

The chain has TRBV7-9 and TRBJ2-7; TRBD1 matches 10 bases. V was pared by 1 base and J by 7 bases, with 4 bases of the junction left unmatched. The CDR3 loop spans 14 amino acids. The germline CDR1 and CDR2 sequences are SEHNR and FQNEAQ (reference sequence). The chain's CDR3 is CASSLEDRGLEQYF. The CDR3 nucleotides are TGTGCCAGCAGCTTAGAAGACAGGGGGCTTGAGCAGTACTTC. The full variable domain, in which reference TRBV7-9 and TRBJ2-7 provide the parts outside the CDR3, is DTGVSQNPRHKITKRGQNVTFRCDPISEHNRLYWYRQTLGQGPEFLTYFQNEAQLEKSRLLSDRFSAERPKGSFSTLEIQRTEQGDSAMYLCASSLEDRGLEQYFGPGTRLTVT.

This chain uses TRBV5-1 with TRBJ2-5; TRBD1 matches 9 bases. Germline CDR1 reads SGHRS; CDR2 reads YFSETQ. Losses at the gene ends were 4 bases for V and 2 bases for J; bases not matched to a gene: 6. This CDR3 region has 15 residues. The CDR3: CASSLTGGRQETQYF. CDR3 DNA: TGCGCCAGCAGCCTGACAGGGGGAAGACAAGAGACCCAGTACTTC.

The rearrangement joins TRBV4-3 to TRBJ1-6; the D gene is possibly TRBD1 (6 bases). Trimming removed 0 bases at V and 7 bases at J, with 16 bases between. Germline CDR1 reads LGHNA; CDR2 reads YSLEER. The CDR3 extends over 17 amino acids. This CDR3 reads CASSQDQNRVVNSPLHF. The CDR3 DNA reads TGCGCCAGCAGCCAAGATCAGAACAGGGTGGTCAATTCACCCCTCCACTTT.

V and J are TRBV10-2 and TRBJ2-1, with D perhaps TRBD2 (5 bases). Germline V gene data show CDR1 as WSHSY and CDR2 as SAAADI. CDR3 size: 12 residues. Trimming cost V 5 bases and J 7 bases, with 9 bases left between them. Here the CDR3 DNA reads TGCGCCAGCAGTACGGCGGGTAATGAGCAGTTCTTC. It translates to CASSTAGNEQFF.

The chain links TRBV5-1 to TRBJ2-7; D is undetermined. CDR3 size: 15 residues. Germline CDR1 and CDR2: SGHRS and YFSETQ. Trimming left V 0 bases short and J 3 bases short, with 13 bases between. CDR3 nucleotides: TGCGCCAGCAGCTTGGCCCTGGGCTACAACTACGAGCAGTACTTC. Its protein product is CASSLALGYNYEQYF.

The genes are TRBV27 and TRBJ1-2, with D uncertain. Trimming took off 6 bases at V and 8 bases at J, with 22 bases between the two ends. Germline values: CDR1 MNHEY, CDR2 SMNVEV (reference sequence). This CDR3 contains 15 residues. The CDR3: CASSPRGQDPRGYTF. DNA of the CDR3: TGTGCCAGCAGCCCGCGAGGGCAGGACCCGAGGGGCTACACCTTC.

This chain joins TRBV4-2 and TRBJ2-1; tentative D call: TRBD1 (6 bases). CDR3 length: 15 residues. Germline CDR1 and CDR2: LGHNA and YNFKEQ. Between the trimmed V and J ends, which lost 0 bases and 3 bases, there was a span of 9 bases. In nucleotides, the CDR3 is TGTGCCAGCAGCCAAGAAACACAGGGCTACAATGAGCAGTTCTTC. Protein: CASSQETQGYNEQFF.

The chain couples TRBV2 to TRBJ1-4, with no clear D. Trimming removed 1 base from V and 1 base from J, with 4 bases in between. CDR1 is SNHLY and CDR2 is FYNNEI in the germline V gene. The CDR3 runs to 14 residues. CDR3 coding DNA: TGTGCCAGCAGTGAAGGGCTAACTAATGAAAAACTGTTTTTT. Amino acids: CASSEGLTNEKLFF.

V usage is TRBV7-9 and J usage is TRBJ1-2; D is undetermined. From germline, CDR1 is SEHNR and CDR2 FQNEAQ (reference sequence). The CDR3 consists of 14 residues. The V gene lost 2 bases and the J gene lost 0 bases, with 7 bases spanning the gap. The CDR3 sequence: CASSLTSANYGYTF. CDR3 bases: TGTGCCAGCAGCTTAACCAGCGCTAACTATGGCTACACCTTC.

The V call is TRBV5-6, the J call TRBJ2-7, with 10 bases identical to TRBD1. Trimming took 3 bases from V and 4 from J; bases not matched to a gene: 7. The CDR3 is made up of 15 amino acids. Germline CDR1 SGHDT, CDR2 YYEEEE. CDR3 sequence (DNA): TGTGCCAGCAGCTCGACCGACAGGGGGCCGTACGAGCAGTACTTC. It is translated as CASSSTDRGPYEQYF.